The present entry profiles one T cell receptor beta chain with its context. Antigen specificity is unknown. Naive CD8 cells lacked CD45RO and underwent positive selection for CCR7, leaving out terminally differentiated effector memory CD45RA+ cells. The entry originates in a study of shared clonotypes between healthy human individuals. Findings and caveats of the study: Tissues were not sampled, only blood, and their repertoires likely differ. For sorted subsets, rarefaction showed incomplete sequencing despite large depth.

The table came from immunoSEQ multiplex PCR; TCRdb's copy has only in-frame clones and leaves some out. The data hold about 1,800,000 clones, with less than 95% observed a single time. The germline gives CDR1 SGDLS, CDR2 YYNGEE. Trimming took 0 bases from V and 4 from J; bases not matched to a gene: 2. This CDR3 has 16 amino acids. The source is a man aged 18 to 30 in good health. The V and J genes are TRBV9 and TRBJ2-2, with TRBD1 identical over 11 bases. The sequencing input was naive CD8+ T cells sorted from blood. The chain's CDR3 is CASSVEDRGLTGELFF. CDR3 sequence (DNA): TGTGCCAGCAGCGTAGAGGACAGGGGGCTCACCGGGGAGCTGTTTTTT.